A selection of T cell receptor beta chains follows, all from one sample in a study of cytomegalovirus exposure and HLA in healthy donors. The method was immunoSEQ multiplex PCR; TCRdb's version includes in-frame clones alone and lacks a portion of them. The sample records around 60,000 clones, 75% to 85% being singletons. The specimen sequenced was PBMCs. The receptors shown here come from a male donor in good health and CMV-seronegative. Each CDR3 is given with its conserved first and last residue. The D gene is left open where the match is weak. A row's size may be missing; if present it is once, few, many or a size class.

CASSFYRGSNKLGYEQYF TGTGCCAGCAGCTTTTACCGGGGATCTAACAAGTTGGGCTACGAGCAGTACTTC NA TRBV5-6 NA TRBJ2-7
CASTSGPVQANYGYTF TGTGCCAGCACCTCCGGGCCGGTACAGGCTAACTATGGCTACACCTTC NA TRBV7-8 few TRBJ1-2
CASSLVFRTEAGNTIYF TGTGCCAGCAGCTTAGTATTCCGGACAGAGGCTGGAAACACCATATATTTT NA TRBV7-8 NA TRBJ1-3
CASSGDRGRPYNEQFF TGTGCCAGCAGCGGAGACAGGGGGCGCCCCTACAATGAGCAGTTCTTC TRBD1 TRBV9 once TRBJ2-1
CASSYGQGNQPQHF TGTGCCAGCAGTTACGGACAGGGTAACCAGCCCCAGCATTTT TRBD1 TRBV6-5 NA TRBJ1-5
CASSFGQQETQYF TGTGCCAGCAGCTTTGGACAGCAAGAGACCCAGTACTTC NA TRBV7-2 NA TRBJ2-5
CASSHSRDRVQYF TGCGCCAGCAGCCACTCCCGGGACAGGGTGCAGTATTTT TRBD1 TRBV4-3 once TRBJ2-3
CASSLAALSGGFTGELFF TGTGCCAGCAGCTTAGCGGCCTTAAGCGGGGGGTTCACCGGGGAGCTGTTTTTT TRBD2 TRBV7-2 NA TRBJ2-2
CASSENGDRDASYEQYF TGTGCCAGCAGTGAAAACGGGGACAGGGATGCCTCCTACGAGCAGTACTTC TRBD1 TRBV6-1 NA TRBJ2-7
CASSPRGAYEQYF TGTGCCAGCAGTCCGCGCGGAGCCTACGAGCAGTACTTC NA TRBV27 NA TRBJ2-7
CASSLGGQGGGKNIQYF TGTGCCAGCAGCTTAGGAGGACAGGGAGGCGGCAAAAACATTCAGTACTTC TRBD1 TRBV11-1 NA TRBJ2-4
CASSRTRSFDTQYF TGTGCCAGCAGCAGGACTAGAAGTTTCGATACGCAGTATTTT TRBD2 TRBV2 NA TRBJ2-3
CASSMGQGRNQPQHF TGTGCCAGTAGTATGGGACAGGGGCGCAATCAGCCCCAGCATTTT TRBD1 TRBV19 NA TRBJ1-5
CASSSGGGRGTEAFF TGCGCCAGCAGCTCCGGCGGAGGAAGAGGAACTGAAGCTTTCTTT NA TRBV5-1 NA TRBJ1-1